Below are 2 T cell receptor beta chains sequenced from a single sample in a study of T-cell reconstitution after alpha-beta-depleted transplantation in children. TCRbeta library preparation incorporated unique molecular identifiers. In TCRdb, the PCR reads were re-called with MiXCR into one record per CDR3 protein. Of a few hundred thousand distinct CDR3 sequences in the sample, 27% were seen once. This specimen was PBMCs, taken before TCRalphabeta/CD19-depleted stem cell transplant. All receptors derive from a boy in the first two years of life with Wiskott-Aldrich syndrome, due to receive a stem cell transplant.

This rearrangement joins TRBV7-6 to TRBJ2-1, with TRBD1 matching 10 bases. From germline, CDR1 is SGHVS and CDR2 FNYEAQ. The CDR3 is 18 residues long. Unmatched junction bases numbered 18, after V lost 1 base and J lost 12 bases. CDR3 nucleotide sequence: TGTGCCAGCAGCTTAGGGACAGGGGGAGGGGCAGGGGGCCTATGGCAGTTCTTC. Protein: CASSLGTGGGAGGLWQFF.

This chain joins TRBV4-2 and TRBJ2-3; the D is unclear. V lost 0 bases to trimming and J lost 4 bases, with 11 bases between them. In germline, CDR1 is LGHNA, CDR2 YNFKEQ. This CDR3 region has 15 residues. This CDR3 is CASSQESRKADTQYF. The CDR3 DNA sequence: TGTGCCAGCAGCCAAGAATCCAGGAAGGCAGATACGCAGTATTTT.